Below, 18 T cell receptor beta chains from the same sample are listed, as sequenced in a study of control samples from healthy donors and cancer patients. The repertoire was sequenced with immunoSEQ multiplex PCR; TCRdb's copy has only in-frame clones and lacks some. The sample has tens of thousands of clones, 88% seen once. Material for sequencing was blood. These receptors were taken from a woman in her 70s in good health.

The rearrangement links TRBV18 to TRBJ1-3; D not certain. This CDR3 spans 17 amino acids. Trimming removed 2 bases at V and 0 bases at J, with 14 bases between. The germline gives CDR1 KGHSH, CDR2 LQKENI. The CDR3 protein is CASSPVFQKVSGNTIYF. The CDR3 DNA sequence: TGTGCCAGCTCACCAGTTTTCCAGAAGGTCTCTGGAAACACCATATATTTT.

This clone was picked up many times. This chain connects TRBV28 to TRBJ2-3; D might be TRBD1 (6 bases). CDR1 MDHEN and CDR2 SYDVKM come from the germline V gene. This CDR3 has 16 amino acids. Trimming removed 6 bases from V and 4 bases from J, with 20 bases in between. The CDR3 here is CASSFSGQGFSDTQYF. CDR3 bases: TGTGCCAGCAGCTTCTCCGGGCAGGGGTTCTCAGATACGCAGTATTTT.

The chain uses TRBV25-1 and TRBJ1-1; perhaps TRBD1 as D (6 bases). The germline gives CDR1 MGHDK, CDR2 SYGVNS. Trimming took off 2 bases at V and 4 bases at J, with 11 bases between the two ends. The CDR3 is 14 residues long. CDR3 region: CASSERGQGTEAFF. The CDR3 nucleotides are TGTGCCAGCAGTGAACGGGGGCAGGGCACTGAAGCTTTCTTT.

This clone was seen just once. The CDR3 bases are TGTGCCAGCAGCGTAGCAGGACTGTACAATGAGCAGTTCTTC. It translates to CASSVAGLYNEQFF. The chain uses TRBV9 and TRBJ2-1, with D possibly being TRBD2 (5 bases). The CDR3 contains 14 residues. Germline loops: CDR1 SGDLS, CDR2 YYNGEE. V was shortened by 0 bases and J by 4 bases, with 8 bases between the two germline ends.

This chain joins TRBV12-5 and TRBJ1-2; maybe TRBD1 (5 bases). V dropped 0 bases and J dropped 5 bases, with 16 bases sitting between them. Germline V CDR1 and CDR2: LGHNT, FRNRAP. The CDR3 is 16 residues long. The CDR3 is CASGLVHKGPGYGYTF. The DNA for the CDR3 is TGTGCTAGTGGTTTGGTACACAAGGGGCCAGGGTATGGCTACACCTTC.

The CDR3 bases are TGTGCCAGCAGTTACTTTAAGAAGAGCGCAGATACGCAGTATTTT. It yields the protein CASSYFKKSADTQYF. The V call is TRBV6-5, the J call TRBJ2-3, with no clear D. V dropped 1 base and J dropped 4 bases, with 12 bases sitting between them. Germline V gene sequence: CDR1 MNHEY, CDR2 SVGAGI. CDR3 length equals 15 residues.

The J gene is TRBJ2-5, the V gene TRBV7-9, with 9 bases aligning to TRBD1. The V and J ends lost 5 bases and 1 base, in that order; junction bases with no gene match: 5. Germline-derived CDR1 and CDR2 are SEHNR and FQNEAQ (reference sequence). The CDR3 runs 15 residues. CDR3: CASSLWDRAQETQYF. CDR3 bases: TGTGCCAGCAGCCTATGGGACAGGGCCCAAGAGACCCAGTACTTC.

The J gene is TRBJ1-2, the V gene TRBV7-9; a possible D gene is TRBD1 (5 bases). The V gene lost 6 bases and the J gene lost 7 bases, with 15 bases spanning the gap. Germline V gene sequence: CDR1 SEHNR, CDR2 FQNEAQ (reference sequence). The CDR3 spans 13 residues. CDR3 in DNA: TGTGCCAGCAGTGCGGGGCGGACGGGTGGCTACACCTTC. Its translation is CASSAGRTGGYTF.

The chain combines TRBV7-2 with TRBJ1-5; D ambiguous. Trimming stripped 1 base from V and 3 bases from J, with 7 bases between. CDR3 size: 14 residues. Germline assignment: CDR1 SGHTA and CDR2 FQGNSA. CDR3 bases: TGTGCCAGCAGCTTAGGGAGTCTCAATCAGCCCCAGCATTTT. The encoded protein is CASSLGSLNQPQHF.

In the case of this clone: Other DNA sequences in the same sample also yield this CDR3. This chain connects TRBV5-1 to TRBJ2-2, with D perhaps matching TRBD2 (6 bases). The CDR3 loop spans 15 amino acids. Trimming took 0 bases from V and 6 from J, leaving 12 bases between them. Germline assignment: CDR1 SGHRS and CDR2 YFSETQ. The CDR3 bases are TGCGCCAGCAGCTTGGTGGCAGGAGGGCCCGGGGAGCTGTTTTTT. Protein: CASSLVAGGPGELFF. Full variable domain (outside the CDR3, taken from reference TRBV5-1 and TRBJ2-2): KAGVTQTPRYLIKTRGQQVTLSCSPISGHRSVSWYQQTPGQGLQFLFEYFSETQRNKGNFPGRFSGRQFSNSRSEMNVSTLELGDSALYLCASSLVAGGPGELFFGEGSRLTVL.

The CDR3 DNA reads TGTGCCAGCAGTTTATCGGGCAGGGGAGATGGCTACACCTTC. This codes for CASSLSGRGDGYTF. The chain joins TRBV27 to TRBJ1-2; TRBD1 might be the D (6 bases). V was shortened by 0 bases and J by 6 bases, with 11 bases between the two germline ends. The CDR3 is 14 residues long. Germline V CDR1 and CDR2: MNHEY, SMNVEV (reference sequence).

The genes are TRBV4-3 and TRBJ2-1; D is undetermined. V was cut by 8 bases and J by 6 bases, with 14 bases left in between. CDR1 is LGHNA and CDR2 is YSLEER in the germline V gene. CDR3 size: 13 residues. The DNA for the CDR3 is TGCGCCAGCGCGTCGTTCCTGGTCAATGAGCAGTTCTTC. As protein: CASASFLVNEQFF.

CDR3 DNA: TGTGCCAGCAGTGAACAGCCTAATGAAAAACTGTTTTTT. Amino acids: CASSEQPNEKLFF. The V gene is TRBV2, the J gene TRBJ1-4; D unresolved. CDR1 and CDR2 from the germline V gene are SNHLY and FYNNEI. The V gene lost 2 bases and the J gene lost 3 bases, with 4 bases spanning the gap. The CDR3 contains 13 residues.

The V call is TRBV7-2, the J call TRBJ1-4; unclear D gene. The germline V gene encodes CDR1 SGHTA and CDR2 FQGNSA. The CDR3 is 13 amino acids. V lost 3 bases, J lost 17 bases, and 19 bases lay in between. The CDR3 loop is CASSLALGRPIFF. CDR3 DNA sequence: TGTGCCAGCAGCTTGGCCCTCGGCAGACCGATTTTTTTT.

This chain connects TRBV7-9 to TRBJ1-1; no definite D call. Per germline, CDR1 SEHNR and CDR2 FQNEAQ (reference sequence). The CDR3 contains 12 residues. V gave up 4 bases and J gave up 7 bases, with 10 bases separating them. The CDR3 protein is CASSSLQNEAFF. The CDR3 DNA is TGTGCCAGCAGCTCATTGCAGAATGAAGCTTTCTTT.

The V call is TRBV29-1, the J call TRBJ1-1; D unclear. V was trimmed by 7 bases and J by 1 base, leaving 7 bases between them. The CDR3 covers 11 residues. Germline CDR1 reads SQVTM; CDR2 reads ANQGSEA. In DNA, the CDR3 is TGCAGCGCCCGACAGAACACTGAAGCTTTCTTT. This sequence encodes CSARQNTEAFF.

CDR3 loop: CASSAGQTSGAGELFF. The CDR3 nucleotides read TGTGCCAGCAGCGCGGGACAGACCTCAGGGGCCGGGGAGCTGTTTTTT. The rearrangement links TRBV5-4 to TRBJ2-2, with a possible D match to TRBD1 (7 bases). Germline CDR1 SGHNT, CDR2 YYREEE (reference sequence). V lost 4 bases, J lost 6 bases, and 19 bases lay in between. The CDR3 has 16 residues.

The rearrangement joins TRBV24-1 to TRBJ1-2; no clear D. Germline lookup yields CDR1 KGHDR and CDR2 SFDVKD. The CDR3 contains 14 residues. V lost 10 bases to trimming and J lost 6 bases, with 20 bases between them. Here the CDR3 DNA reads TGTGCCACTAAAGCGGGCCATGGAAACCATGGCTACACCTTC. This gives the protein CATKAGHGNHGYTF.